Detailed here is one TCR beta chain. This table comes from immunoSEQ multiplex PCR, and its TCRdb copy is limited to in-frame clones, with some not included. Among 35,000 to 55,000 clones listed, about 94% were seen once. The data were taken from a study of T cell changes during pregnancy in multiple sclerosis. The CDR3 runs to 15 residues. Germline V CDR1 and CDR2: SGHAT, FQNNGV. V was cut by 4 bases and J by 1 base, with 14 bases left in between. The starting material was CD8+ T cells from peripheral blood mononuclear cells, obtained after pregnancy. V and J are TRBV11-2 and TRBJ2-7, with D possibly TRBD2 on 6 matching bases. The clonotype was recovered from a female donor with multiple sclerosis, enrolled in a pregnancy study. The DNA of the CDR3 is TGTGCCAGCAGCTATAGCGGTGGAAGGTCCTACGAGCAGTACTTC. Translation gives CASSYSGGRSYEQYF.